This T cell receptor beta chain appears in the sequencing data of a study of breast tumors, draining lymph nodes, adjacent tissues. The germline V and J ends were trimmed by 1 base and 0 bases, with 10 bases remaining between them. Germline values: CDR1 SGHAT, CDR2 FQNNGV. The CDR3 has 15 residues. Axillary draining lymph nodes of breast cancer patients supplied the node samples. One entry per CDR3 protein, called by TCRdb with MiXCR from the multiplex PCR reads. This table holds over 200,000 distinct CDR3 sequences, 34% found once. The clonotype was recovered from a female donor with breast cancer. Some clones in this sample may be carry-over from other donors' samples. Sequencing was performed on axillary lymph node tissue. The J gene is TRBJ2-7, the V gene TRBV11-2; a possible D gene is TRBD2 (6 bases). CDR3 residues: CASSLAEGSSYEQYF. Here the CDR3 DNA reads TGTGCCAGCAGCTTAGCGGAGGGTTCCTCCTACGAGCAGTACTTC.